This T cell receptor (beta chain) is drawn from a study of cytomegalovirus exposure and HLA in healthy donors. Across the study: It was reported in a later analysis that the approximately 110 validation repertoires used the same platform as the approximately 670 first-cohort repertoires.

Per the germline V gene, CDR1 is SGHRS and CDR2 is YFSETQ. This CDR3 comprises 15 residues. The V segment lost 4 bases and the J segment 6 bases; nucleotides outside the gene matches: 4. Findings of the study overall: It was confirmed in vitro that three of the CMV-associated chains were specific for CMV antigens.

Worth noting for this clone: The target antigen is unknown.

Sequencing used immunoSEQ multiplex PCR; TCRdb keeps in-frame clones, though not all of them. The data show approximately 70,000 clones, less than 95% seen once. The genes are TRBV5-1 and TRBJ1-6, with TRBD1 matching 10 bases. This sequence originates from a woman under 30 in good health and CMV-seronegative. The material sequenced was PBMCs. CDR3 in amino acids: CASSDGDRGNSPLHF. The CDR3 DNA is TGCGCCAGCAGCGATGGGGACAGGGGTAATTCACCCCTCCACTTT.